This entry lists 3 T cell receptor beta chains sequenced from one sample in a study of CD8 T cells in Susac syndrome. It was with random hexamers that roughly 0.45 to 1 ug RNA was reverse transcribed. TCRdb passed the immunoSEQ multiplex PCR reads through MiXCR, listing each CDR3 protein once. In the table there are 50,000 or so distinct CDR3 sequences, roughly 93% of which are singletons. The sequencing input was CD8+ T cells from PBMCs. Receptor source: a human donor with multiple sclerosis.

CDR3 nucleotides: TGCAGTGCCCGGCACCGGGACGCCTACAATGAGCAGTTCTTC. It specifies CSARHRDAYNEQFF. The chain recombines TRBV20-1 with TRBJ2-1, with D perhaps matching TRBD1 or TRBD2 (5 bases each). Germline V gene data show CDR1 as DFQATT and CDR2 as SNEGSKA (reference sequence). The CDR3 has 14 amino acids. V was shortened by 6 bases and J by 2 bases, with 14 bases between the two germline ends.

This chain uses TRBV20-1 with TRBJ1-5; no reliable D call. This CDR3 contains 16 residues. The germline V and J ends were trimmed by 0 bases and 6 bases, with 18 bases remaining between them. The V gene's germline CDR1 is DFQATT and CDR2 SNEGSKA (reference sequence). CDR3 sequence reads: CSARDYAQIDGQPQHF. As DNA, the CDR3 is TGCAGTGCTAGAGATTACGCCCAAATCGACGGTCAGCCCCAGCATTTT.

The chain combines TRBV7-6 with TRBJ1-5; D may be TRBD1 (6 bases). Trimming removed 2 bases from V and 7 bases from J, with 12 bases in between. The CDR3 length is 14 residues. Per the germline V gene, CDR1 is SGHVS and CDR2 is FNYEAQ. The CDR3 coding sequence is TGTGCCAGCAGCTTACTACAGGGCCGCCAGCCCCAGCATTTT. Protein product: CASSLLQGRQPQHF.